These 8 T cell receptor beta chains share one sample of origin, sequenced in a study of T cell responses to AZD1222 COVID-19 vaccine. Some clones are missing from TCRdb's copy, which holds only in-frame ones; the method was immunoSEQ multiplex PCR. The table has around 110,000 clones, 80% to 95% seen once; the top ten hold 5% to 7.5%. The sequences come from peripheral blood, collected 28 days after the second AZD1222 dose. These receptors were taken from an adult who received the AZD1222 COVID-19 vaccine.

CDR3 DNA sequence: TGCAGCGTTGGAGGTACGAACACTGAAGCTTTCTTT. Amino acids: CSVGGTNTEAFF. This chain links TRBV29-1 with TRBJ1-1; D is uncertain. The CDR3 covers 12 residues. V was clipped by 4 bases and J by 1 base, with 7 bases between them. Germline V lookup: CDR1 SQVTM, CDR2 ANQGSEA.

The chain couples TRBV11-2 to TRBJ1-5, with D maybe TRBD1 (5 bases). V was trimmed by 1 base and J by 2 bases, leaving 6 bases between them. The CDR3 totals 14 residues. Germline CDR1 is SGHAT and CDR2 is FQNNGV. CDR3: CASSLVGGNQPQHF. The CDR3 nucleotides read TGTGCCAGCAGCTTAGTAGGGGGCAATCAGCCCCAGCATTTT.

The table lists this clone with a count of one. The V and J genes are TRBV6-5 and TRBJ2-7, with 7 nucleotides matching TRBD1. CDR3 size: 12 residues. J lost 3 bases, V lost 6 bases, and 2 bases had no gene match. Germline-derived CDR1 and CDR2 are MNHEY and SVGAGI. DNA of the CDR3: TGTGCCAGCAGGCGACAGGGCTACGAGCAGTACTTC. Translation gives CASRRQGYEQYF.

This sequence joins TRBV11-2 and TRBJ1-1; weak D call: TRBD1 (6 bases). The CDR3 covers 13 residues. Trimming took off 6 bases at V and 3 bases at J, with 11 bases between the two ends. Looked up from germline, CDR1 is SGHAT and CDR2 is FQNNGV. DNA for the CDR3: TGTGCCAGCAGGAATCCAGGGGACACTGAAGCTTTCTTT. The encoded protein is CASRNPGDTEAFF.

V usage is TRBV11-3 and J usage is TRBJ2-3; D is possibly TRBD1 (6 bases). The ends were cut back, 4 bases at V and 5 bases at J, with 13 bases in the middle. Germline CDR1 SGHNT, CDR2 YENEEA. This CDR3 contains 14 residues. CDR3 loop: CASSYRTARDTQYF. In DNA form, the CDR3 reads TGTGCCAGCAGCTATAGGACAGCCCGAGATACGCAGTATTTT.

The chain employs TRBV6-2 or TRBV6-3 and TRBJ1-2, with 8 positions matching TRBD1. Germline CDR1 is MNHEY and CDR2 is SVGEGT. V trimming: 5 bases; J trimming: 2 bases; junction bases outside the gene matches: 4. This CDR3 has 14 amino acids. DNA for the CDR3: TGTGCCAGCAGTCCGGACAGGGCCAACTATGGCTACACCTTC. This translates into CASSPDRANYGYTF.

The chain carries TRBV27 and TRBJ2-7; D gene uncertain. The CDR3 loop spans 14 amino acids. Germline assignment: CDR1 MNHEY and CDR2 SMNVEV (reference sequence). V lost 5 bases to trimming and J lost 6 bases, with 17 bases between them. CDR3 sequence reads: CASSPGLPFGEQYF. The CDR3 bases are TGTGCCAGCAGTCCGGGTCTCCCCTTTGGCGAGCAGTACTTC.

The chain employs TRBV6-5 and TRBJ2-5, with 9 bases that match TRBD1. V trimming: 0 bases; J trimming: 4 bases; junction bases outside the gene matches: 3. The germline gives CDR1 MNHEY, CDR2 SVGAGI. The CDR3 sequence is 15 residues long. The chain's CDR3 is CASSYSGQGIETQYF. The DNA for the CDR3 is TGTGCCAGCAGTTACTCCGGACAGGGGATAGAGACCCAGTACTTC.